The T cell receptor beta chain described here comes from a study of blood T cell repertoires in COVID-19. Overall study context: Collection of acute and convalescent COVID-19 samples took place in the United States, Italy and Spain. Nucleic acid was either cDNA or gDNA, and it came from T cells, B-cell-depleted T cells, or PBMCs.

Only in-frame clones appear in the TCRdb table, and some are missing; sequencing was by immunoSEQ multiplex PCR. The profile shows a few hundred thousand clones, roughly 84% of them singletons. Participant reports of clinical history set cohort assignment. This TCR was recovered from a woman in her twenties or thirties who had recovered from COVID-19. Sequencing was performed on PBMCs or T cells enriched from blood (not recorded which).

CDR3 DNA: TGTGCCAGCAGTTTCGGACTAGCGGGAGCGGATACGCAGTATTTT. This gives the protein CASSFGLAGADTQYF. The chain uses TRBV7-9 and TRBJ2-3, with TRBD2 identical over 13 bases. The V gene end was trimmed by 6 bases and the J gene end by 6 bases; junction bases not matched to a gene: 6. This CDR3 is built from 15 residues. Germline lookup yields CDR1 SEHNR and CDR2 FQNEAQ (reference sequence).